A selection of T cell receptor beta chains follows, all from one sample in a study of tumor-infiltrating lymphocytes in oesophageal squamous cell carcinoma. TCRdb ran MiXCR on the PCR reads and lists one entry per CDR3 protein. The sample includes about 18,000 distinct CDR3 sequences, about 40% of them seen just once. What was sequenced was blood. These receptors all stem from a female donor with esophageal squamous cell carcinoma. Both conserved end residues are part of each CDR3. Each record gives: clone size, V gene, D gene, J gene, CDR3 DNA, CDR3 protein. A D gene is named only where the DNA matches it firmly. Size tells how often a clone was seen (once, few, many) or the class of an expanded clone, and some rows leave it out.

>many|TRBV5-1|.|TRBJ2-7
TGCGCCAGCAGCTTGGAGGGGTACGAGCAGTACTTC
CASSLEGYEQYF
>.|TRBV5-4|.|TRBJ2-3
TGTGCCAGCAGCCCCCTGTTCGCGAGGTTTAGCACAGATACGCAGTATTTT
CASSPLFARFSTDTQYF
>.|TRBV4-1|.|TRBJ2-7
TGCGCCAGCAGCCAAGATTCTTCCTCCTTTCGAGGCGAGCAGTACTTC
CASSQDSSSFRGEQYF
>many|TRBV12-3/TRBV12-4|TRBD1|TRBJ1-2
TGTGCCAGCAGCGACAGGGGGCGTGGTGGCTACACCTTC
CASSDRGRGGYTF
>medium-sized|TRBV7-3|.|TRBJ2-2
TGTGCCAGCAGCTCAACACAGGGTACGGGGGAGCTGTTTTTT
CASSSTQGTGELFF
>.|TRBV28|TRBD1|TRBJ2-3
TGTGCCAGCAGGACGACAGGGCCTAGCACAGATACGCAGTATTTT
CASRTTGPSTDTQYF
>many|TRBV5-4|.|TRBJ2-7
TGTGCCAGCAGCTTGGCGGCCGTCTCCTACGAGCAGTACTTC
CASSLAAVSYEQYF
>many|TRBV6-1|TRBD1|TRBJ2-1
TGTGCCAGCTCGACAGGGAGCTCCTACAATGAGCAGTTCTTC
CASSTGSSYNEQFF
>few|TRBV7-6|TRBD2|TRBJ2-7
TGTGCCAGCAGTTCCACTAGCGAAAGCTCCTACAATGAGCAGTACTTC
CASSSTSESSYNEQYF
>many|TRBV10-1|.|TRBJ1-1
TGCGCCAGCAGTGAGTCGGTCAGGCAGGGCACTGAAGCTTTCTTT
CASSESVRQGTEAFF
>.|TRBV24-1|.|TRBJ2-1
TGTGCCACCAGTGATGCGTCTGGAGACAACTACAATGAGCAGTTCTTC
CATSDASGDNYNEQFF
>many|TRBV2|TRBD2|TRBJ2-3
TGTGCCAGCAGTAAGACTAGCGGCACAGATACGCAGTATTTT
CASSKTSGTDTQYF
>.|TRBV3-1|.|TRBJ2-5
TGTGCCAGCAGCCAAGATTTGTTGGGTGAGCAGTACTTC
CASSQDLLGEQYF
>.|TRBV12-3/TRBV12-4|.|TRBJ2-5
TGTGCCAGCAGTGGACACCAAGAGACCCAGTACTTC
CASSGHQETQYF
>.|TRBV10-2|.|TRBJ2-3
TGCGCCAGCAAGATCAGCGTTACCACAGATACGCAGTATTTT
CASKISVTTDTQYF
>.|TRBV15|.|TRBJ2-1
TGTGCCACCGGGGGTCCTGGGCCCTACGAGCAGTTCTTC
CATGGPGPYEQFF
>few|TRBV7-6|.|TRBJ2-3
TGTGCCAGCAGCTTAGAGACAGGTTCAGATACGCAGTATTTT
CASSLETGSDTQYF